This TCR beta chain is from a study of control samples from healthy donors and cancer patients. The repertoire was sequenced with immunoSEQ multiplex PCR; TCRdb's copy has only in-frame clones and lacks some. This sample has 150,000 to 200,000 clones, with approximately 93% found just once. Germline V gene lookup returns CDR1 SGHTA and CDR2 FQGNSA. The J segment lost 7 bases and the V segment lost 4 bases, leaving 6 bases of the junction unmatched. The CDR3 extends over 13 amino acids. The TCR originated in a woman aged 40 to 55 in good health. The genes are TRBV7-2 and TRBJ1-2; 7 positions match TRBD1. The specimen was blood. The CDR3 DNA is TGTGCCAGCAGCTCGGACAGGCTACGTGGCTACACCTTC. It is translated as CASSSDRLRGYTF. Complete variable domain (other parts from reference TRBV7-2 and TRBJ1-2): GAGVSQSPSNKVTEKGKDVELRCDPISGHTALYWYRQSLGQGLEFLIYFQGNSAPDKSGLPSDRFSAERTGGSVSTLTIQRTQQEDSAVYLCASSSDRLRGYTFGSGTRLTVV.